This T cell receptor (beta chain) was retrieved from a study of CD8+CD57+ T cells in acquired aplastic anemia. Study-level results: Patients and controls shared around 30 CD8+ CDR3 sequences.

Comments on this clonotype: Its target is unknown. At one end, the junction sequence differs from germline, possibly due to a read error.

The sequenced patients had an expansion of CD8+CD57+ cells seen by flow cytometry. Germline values: CDR1 DFQATT, CDR2 SNEGSKA (reference sequence). The CDR3 is 12 amino acids. Genomic DNA acted as the template from which TCR beta VDJ combination and CDR3 sequence profiling were carried out. Using its own MiXCR run on the reads, TCRdb lists one record per CDR3 protein. The data show 160,000 or so distinct CDR3 sequences, more than 40% seen once. Source material: sorted CD4+, CD8+, or CD8+CD57+ T cells (not recorded which) from PBMCs. The V and J genes are TRBV20-1 and TRBJ1-2; D call uncertain. This TCR came from a human donor with aplastic anemia. CDR3 protein: CSAKIGQTLAYF. The DNA of the CDR3 is TGCAGTGCAAAGATCGGGCAGACCTTGGCTTACTTC.